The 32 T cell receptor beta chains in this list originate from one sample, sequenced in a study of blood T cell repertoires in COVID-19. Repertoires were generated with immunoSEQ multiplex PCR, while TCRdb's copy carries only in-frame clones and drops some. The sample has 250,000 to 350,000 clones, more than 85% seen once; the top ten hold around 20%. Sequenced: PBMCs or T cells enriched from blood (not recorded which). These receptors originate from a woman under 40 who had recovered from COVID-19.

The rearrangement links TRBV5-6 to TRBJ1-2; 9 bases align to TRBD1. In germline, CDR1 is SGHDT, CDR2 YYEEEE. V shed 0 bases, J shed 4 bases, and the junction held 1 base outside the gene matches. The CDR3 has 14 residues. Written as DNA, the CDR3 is TGTGCCAGCAGCTTGGGGACAGGGGTCTATGGCTACACCTTC. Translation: CASSLGTGVYGYTF.

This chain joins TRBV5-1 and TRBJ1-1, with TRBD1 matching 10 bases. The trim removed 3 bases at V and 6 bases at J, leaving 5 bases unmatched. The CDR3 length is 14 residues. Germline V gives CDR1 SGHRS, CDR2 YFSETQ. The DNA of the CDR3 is TGCGCCAGCAGCTCCGACAGGGGGCTATCTGAAGCTTTCTTT. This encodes CASSSDRGLSEAFF. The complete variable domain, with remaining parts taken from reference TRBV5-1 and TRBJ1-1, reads KAGVTQTPRYLIKTRGQQVTLSCSPISGHRSVSWYQQTPGQGLQFLFEYFSETQRNKGNFPGRFSGRQFSNSRSEMNVSTLELGDSALYLCASSSDRGLSEAFFGQGTRLTVV.

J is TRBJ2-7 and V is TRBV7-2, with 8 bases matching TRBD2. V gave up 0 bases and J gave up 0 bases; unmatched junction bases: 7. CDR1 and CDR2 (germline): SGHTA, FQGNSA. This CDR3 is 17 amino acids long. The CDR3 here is CASSLASGGLSSYEQYF. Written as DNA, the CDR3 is TGTGCCAGCAGCTTAGCGAGCGGGGGCCTAAGCTCCTACGAGCAGTACTTC.

CDR3 sequence reads: CASSQVRSREYTQYF. The CDR3 DNA reads as TGCGCCAGCAGCCAAGTAAGGTCGAGGGAATATACGCAGTATTTT. J is TRBJ2-3 and V is TRBV4-3; a possible D gene is TRBD2 (5 bases). Looked up from germline, CDR1 is LGHNA and CDR2 is YSLEER. Trimming left V 1 base short and J 7 bases short, with 15 bases between. This CDR3 is 15 amino acids long.

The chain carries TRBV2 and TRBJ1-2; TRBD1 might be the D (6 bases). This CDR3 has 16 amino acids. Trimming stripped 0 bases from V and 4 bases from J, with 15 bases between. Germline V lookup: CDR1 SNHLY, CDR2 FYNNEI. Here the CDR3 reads CASSEAKEGGIYGYTF. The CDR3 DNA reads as TGTGCCAGCAGTGAAGCAAAGGAAGGGGGAATCTATGGCTACACCTTC.

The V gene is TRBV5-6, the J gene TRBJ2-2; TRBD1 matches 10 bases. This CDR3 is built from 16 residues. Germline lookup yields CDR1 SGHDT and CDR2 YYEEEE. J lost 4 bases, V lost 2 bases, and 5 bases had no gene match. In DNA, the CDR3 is TGTGCCAGCAGCTTAAGGGACAGGGGAGGCACCGGGGAGCTGTTTTTT. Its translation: CASSLRDRGGTGELFF.

DNA of the CDR3: TGTGCCTGGAGTGGGGGGACAGGGGGCCGACCTGAAGCTTTCTTT. Translating it yields CAWSGGTGGRPEAFF. V usage is TRBV30 and J usage is TRBJ1-1; TRBD1 agrees at 12 bases. CDR1 and CDR2 (germline): GTSNPN, SVGIG (reference sequence). With V trimmed by 1 base and J by 6 bases, 6 bases remained unmatched. This CDR3 has 15 residues.

CDR3 in DNA: TGTGCCAGCAGCCAAGAGGGGACCGGGACACAAGAGCAGTTCTTC. Translation: CASSQEGTGTQEQFF. The rearrangement links TRBV4-2 to TRBJ2-1; TRBD1 might be the D (6 bases). Germline V gene sequence: CDR1 LGHNA, CDR2 YNFKEQ. This CDR3 has 15 amino acids. The V gene lost 0 bases and the J gene lost 10 bases, with 16 bases spanning the gap.

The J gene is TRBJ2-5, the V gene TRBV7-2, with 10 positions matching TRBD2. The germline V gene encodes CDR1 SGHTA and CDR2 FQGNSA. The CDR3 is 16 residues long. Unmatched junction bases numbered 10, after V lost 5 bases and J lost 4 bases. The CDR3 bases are TGTGCCAGCAGCCTCCGTCCAGCGGGGGGGATAGAGACCCAGTACTTC. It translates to CASSLRPAGGIETQYF.

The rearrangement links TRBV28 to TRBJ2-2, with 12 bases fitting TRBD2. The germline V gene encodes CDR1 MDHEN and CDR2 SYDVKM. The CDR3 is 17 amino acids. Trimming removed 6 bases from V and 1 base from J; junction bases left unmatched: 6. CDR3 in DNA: TGTGCCAGCAGGCTCCGGACTAGCGGGATGAACACCGGGGAGCTGTTTTTT. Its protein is CASRLRTSGMNTGELFF.

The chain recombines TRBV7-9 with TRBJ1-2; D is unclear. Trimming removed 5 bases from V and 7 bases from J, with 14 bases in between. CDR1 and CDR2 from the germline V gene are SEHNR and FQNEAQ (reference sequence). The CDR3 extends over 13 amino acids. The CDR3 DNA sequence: TGTGCCAGCAGCCGTGCGGGTGGGGTTGGCTACACCTTC. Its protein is CASSRAGGVGYTF.

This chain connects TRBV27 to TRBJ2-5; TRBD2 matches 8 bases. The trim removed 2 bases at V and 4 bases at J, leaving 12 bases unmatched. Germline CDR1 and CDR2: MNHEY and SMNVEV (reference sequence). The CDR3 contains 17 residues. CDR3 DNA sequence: TGTGCCAGCAGTTTAACGGGGGGGCAGGTGTTGAGAGAGACCCAGTACTTC. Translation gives CASSLTGGQVLRETQYF.

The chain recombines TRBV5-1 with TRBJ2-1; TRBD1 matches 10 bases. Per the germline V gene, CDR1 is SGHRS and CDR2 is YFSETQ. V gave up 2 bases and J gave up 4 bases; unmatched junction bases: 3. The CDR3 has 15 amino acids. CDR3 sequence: CASSFDRGQYNEQFF. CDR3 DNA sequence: TGCGCCAGCAGCTTCGACAGGGGGCAATACAATGAGCAGTTCTTC. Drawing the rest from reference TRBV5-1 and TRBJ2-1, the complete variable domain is KAGVTQTPRYLIKTRGQQVTLSCSPISGHRSVSWYQQTPGQGLQFLFEYFSETQRNKGNFPGRFSGRQFSNSRSEMNVSTLELGDSALYLCASSFDRGQYNEQFFGPGTRLTVL.

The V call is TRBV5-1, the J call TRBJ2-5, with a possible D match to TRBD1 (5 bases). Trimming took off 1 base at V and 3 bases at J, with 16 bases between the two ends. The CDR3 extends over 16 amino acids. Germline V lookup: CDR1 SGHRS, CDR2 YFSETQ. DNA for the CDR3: TGCGCCAGCAGCTTGTTCTTCCAGGGATCCAAAGAGACCCAGTACTTC. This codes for CASSLFFQGSKETQYF.

The CDR3 region is CAWSVLGSNQPQHF. In DNA, the CDR3 is TGTGCCTGGAGTGTACTCGGGAGCAATCAGCCCCAGCATTTT. The V call is TRBV30, the J call TRBJ1-5; D not resolved. The CDR3 is made up of 14 amino acids. The germline gives CDR1 GTSNPN, CDR2 SVGIG (reference sequence). The V end lost 0 bases, the J end lost 1 base, and 7 bases lay between the germline ends.

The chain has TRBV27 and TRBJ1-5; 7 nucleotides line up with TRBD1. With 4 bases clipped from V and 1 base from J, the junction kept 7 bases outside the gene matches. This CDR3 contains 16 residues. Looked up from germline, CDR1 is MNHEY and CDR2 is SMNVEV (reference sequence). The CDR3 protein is CASSSRTGISNQPQHF. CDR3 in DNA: TGTGCCAGCAGTTCACGGACAGGAATAAGCAATCAGCCCCAGCATTTT.

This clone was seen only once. CDR3 sequence: CASREGGATTEAFF. The DNA for the CDR3 is TGCGCCAGCAGGGAAGGGGGCGCAACAACTGAAGCTTTCTTT. This chain links TRBV5-1 with TRBJ1-1; TRBD1 matches at 7 bases. V shed 5 bases, J shed 5 bases, and the junction held 9 bases outside the gene matches. The CDR3 length is 14 residues. Germline CDR1 SGHRS, CDR2 YFSETQ.

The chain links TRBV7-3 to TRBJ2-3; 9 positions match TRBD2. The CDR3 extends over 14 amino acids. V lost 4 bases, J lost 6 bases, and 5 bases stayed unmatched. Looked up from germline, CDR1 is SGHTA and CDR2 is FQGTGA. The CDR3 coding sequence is TGTGCCAGCAGCTCGGGACTAGCATCGGATACGCAGTATTTT. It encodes CASSSGLASDTQYF. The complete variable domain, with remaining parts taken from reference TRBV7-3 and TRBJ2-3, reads GAGVSQTPSNKVTEKGKYVELRCDPISGHTALYWYRQSLGQGPEFLIYFQGTGAADDSGLPNDRFFAVRPEGSVSTLKIQRTERGDSAVYLCASSSGLASDTQYFGPGTRLTVL.

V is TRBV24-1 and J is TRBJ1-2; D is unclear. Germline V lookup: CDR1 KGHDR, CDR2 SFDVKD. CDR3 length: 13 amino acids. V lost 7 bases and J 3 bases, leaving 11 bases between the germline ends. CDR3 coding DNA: TGTGCCACCAGGGCCGCAGCGGACTATGGCTACACCTTC. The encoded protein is CATRAAADYGYTF.

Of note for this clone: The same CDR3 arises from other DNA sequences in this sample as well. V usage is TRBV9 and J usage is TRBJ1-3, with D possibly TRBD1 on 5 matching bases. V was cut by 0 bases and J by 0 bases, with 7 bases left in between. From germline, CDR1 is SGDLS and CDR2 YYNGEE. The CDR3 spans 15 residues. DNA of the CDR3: TGTGCCAGCAGCGTAGGACAGACCTCTGGAAACACCATATATTTT. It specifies CASSVGQTSGNTIYF.

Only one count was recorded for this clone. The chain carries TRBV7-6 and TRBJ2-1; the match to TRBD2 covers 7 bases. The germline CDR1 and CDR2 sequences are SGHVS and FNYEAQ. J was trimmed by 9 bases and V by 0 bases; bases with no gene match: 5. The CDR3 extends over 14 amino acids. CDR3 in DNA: TGTGCCAGCAGCTTAGCGGGAGGGCAAAGTGAGCAGTTCTTC. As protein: CASSLAGGQSEQFF.

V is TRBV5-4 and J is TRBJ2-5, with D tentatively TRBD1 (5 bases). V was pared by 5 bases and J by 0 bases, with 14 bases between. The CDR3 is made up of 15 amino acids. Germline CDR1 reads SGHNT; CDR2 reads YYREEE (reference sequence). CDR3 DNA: TGTGCCAGCAGGCCAGTAGTAGGGGACCAAGAGACCCAGTACTTC. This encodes CASRPVVGDQETQYF.

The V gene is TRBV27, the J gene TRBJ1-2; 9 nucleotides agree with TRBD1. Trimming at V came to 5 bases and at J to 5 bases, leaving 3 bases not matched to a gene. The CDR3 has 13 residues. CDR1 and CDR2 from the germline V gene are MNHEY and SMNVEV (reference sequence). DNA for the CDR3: TGTGCCAGCAGTCCCGGACAGGGGTATGGCTACACCTTC. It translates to CASSPGQGYGYTF.

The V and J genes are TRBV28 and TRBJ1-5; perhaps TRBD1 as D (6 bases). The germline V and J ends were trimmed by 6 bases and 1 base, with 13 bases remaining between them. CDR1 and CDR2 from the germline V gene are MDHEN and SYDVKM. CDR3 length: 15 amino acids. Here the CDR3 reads CASSLTGFSNQPQHF. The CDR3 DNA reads TGTGCCAGCAGCTTAACAGGGTTCAGCAATCAGCCCCAGCATTTT.

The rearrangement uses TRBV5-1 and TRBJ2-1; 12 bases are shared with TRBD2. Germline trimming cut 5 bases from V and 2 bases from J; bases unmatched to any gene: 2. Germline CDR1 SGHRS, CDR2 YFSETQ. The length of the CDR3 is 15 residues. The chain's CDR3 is CASSSSGRAYNEQFF. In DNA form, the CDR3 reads TGCGCCAGCAGTTCTAGCGGGAGGGCCTACAATGAGCAGTTCTTC.

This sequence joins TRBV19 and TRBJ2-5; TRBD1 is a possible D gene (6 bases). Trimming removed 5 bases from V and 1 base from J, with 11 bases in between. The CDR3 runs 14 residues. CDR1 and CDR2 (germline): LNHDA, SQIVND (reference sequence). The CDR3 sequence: CASSGQSIQETQYF. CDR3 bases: TGTGCCAGTAGTGGACAGAGCATCCAAGAGACCCAGTACTTC.

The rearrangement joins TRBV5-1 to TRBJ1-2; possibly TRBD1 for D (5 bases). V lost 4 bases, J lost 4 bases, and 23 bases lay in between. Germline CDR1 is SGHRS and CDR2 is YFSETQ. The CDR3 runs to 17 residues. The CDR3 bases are TGCGCCAGCAGCCAAGATTACACGGGGGTAGGAGCCTATGGCTACACCTTC. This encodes CASSQDYTGVGAYGYTF.

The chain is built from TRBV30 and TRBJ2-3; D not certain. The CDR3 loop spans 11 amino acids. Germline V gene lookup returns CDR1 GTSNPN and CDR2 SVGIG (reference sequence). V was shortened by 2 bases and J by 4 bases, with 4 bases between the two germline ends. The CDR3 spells CAWSSADTQYF. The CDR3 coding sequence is TGTGCCTGGAGTTCCGCAGATACGCAGTATTTT.

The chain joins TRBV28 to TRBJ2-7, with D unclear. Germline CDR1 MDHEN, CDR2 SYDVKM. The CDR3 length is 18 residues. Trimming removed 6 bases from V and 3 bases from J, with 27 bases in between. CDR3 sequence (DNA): TGTGCCAGCAGCTCCCCCCCCTCATTTGGAGTCGGTGTCTACGAGCAGTACTTC. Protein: CASSSPPSFGVGVYEQYF.

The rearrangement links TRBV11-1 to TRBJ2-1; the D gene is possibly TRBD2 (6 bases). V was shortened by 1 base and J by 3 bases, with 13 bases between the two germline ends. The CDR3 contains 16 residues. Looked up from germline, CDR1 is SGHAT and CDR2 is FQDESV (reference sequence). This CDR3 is CASSLGAGTLYNEQFF. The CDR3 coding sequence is TGTGCCAGCAGCTTAGGTGCGGGAACCCTCTACAATGAGCAGTTCTTC. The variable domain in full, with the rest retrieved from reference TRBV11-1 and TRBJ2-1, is EAEVAQSPRYKITEKSQAVAFWCDPISGHATLYWYRQILGQGPELLVQFQDESVVDDSQLPKDRFSAERLKGVDSTLKIQPAELGDSAMYLCASSLGAGTLYNEQFFGPGTRLTVL.

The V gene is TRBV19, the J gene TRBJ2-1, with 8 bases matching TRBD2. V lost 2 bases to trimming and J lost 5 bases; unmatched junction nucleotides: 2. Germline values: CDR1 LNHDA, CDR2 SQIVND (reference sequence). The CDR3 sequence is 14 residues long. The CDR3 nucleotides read TGTGCCAGTAGTATAACACTAGCGGACAATGAGCAGTTCTTC. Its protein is CASSITLADNEQFF.

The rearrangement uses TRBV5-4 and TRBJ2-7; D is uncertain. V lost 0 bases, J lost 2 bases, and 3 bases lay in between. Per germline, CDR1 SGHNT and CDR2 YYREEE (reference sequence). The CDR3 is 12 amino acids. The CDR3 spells CASSLDTYEQYF. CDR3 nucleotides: TGTGCCAGCAGCTTGGACACCTACGAGCAGTACTTC.